The present entry profiles one T cell receptor beta chain with its context. As yet, its antigen is unknown. This sequence may be a read error, since a much larger clone differs from it by one base. Findings and limits, study-wide: Tumor Treg TCRs overlapped most with tumor naive CD4+ cells. In terms of TCR gene usage, tumor memory CD4+ T cells clustered together with blood and lymph node memory CD4+ cells, as well as with lymph node naive CD4+ cells.

Semi-nested PCR with Nested Universal Primer A followed constant-region reverse priming of full-length variable regions. TCRdb analysed the 5' RACE reads with MiXCR anew, one entry per CDR3 protein. Of around 11,000 distinct CDR3 sequences listed, around 28% are singletons. The CDR3 is 12 amino acids. The V gene's germline CDR1 is SGHDT and CDR2 YYEEEE. Tregs were sorted as CD4+CD25+CD127-/low cells. The clonotype originates from a female donor with breast cancer. This chain uses TRBV5-6 with TRBJ2-1; maybe TRBD1 (6 bases). The sequencing input was Tregs sorted from a lymph node. Here the CDR3 reads CVSSLVQGLEFF. The CDR3, as DNA: TGTGTCAGCAGCTTGGTTCAGGGGTTAGAGTTCTTC.